This TCR beta chain emerged from a study of CD4+ T cells in melanoma. Study outcomes and limitations: Diverse differentiation states were reported for melanoma neoantigen-specific CD4+ T cells. CD8+ T cell, macrophage and B cell function reportedly correlated with neoantigen-specific CD4+ T cells.

Generated by immunoSEQ multiplex PCR, the TCRdb table keeps only in-frame clones and is missing some. The table lists around 110,000 clones, about nine tenths of them singletons. The CDR3 loop spans 14 amino acids. With respect to this clone: The antigen remains undetermined.

The sequenced sample was peripheral blood. The TCR originated in a human donor with melanoma. This chain joins TRBV21-1 and TRBJ2-7; the D call in the table, TRBD1, was not verified against the DNA. TRBV21-1 is reported as a pseudogene. The CDR3 DNA sequence: TGTGCCAGCAGCCCTACCGGACAGGGAGGGCCGTGGTACTTC. Protein product: CASSPTGQGGPWYF.